These T cell receptor beta chains were read from a single sample in a study of T-cell reconstitution after alpha-beta-depleted transplantation in children. TCRdb reprocessed the PCR reads via MiXCR and lists one record per CDR3 protein. The repertoire holds some 450,000 distinct CDR3 sequences, with around two fifths as singletons. The source was PBMCs, collected before TCRalphabeta/CD19-depleted stem cell transplant. The receptors were sampled from a girl between 2 and 10 years old with aplastic anemia, due to receive a stem cell transplant. Each CDR3 is given with its conserved first and last residue. A D gene is named only where the DNA matches it firmly. A row's size may be missing; if present it is once, few, many or a size class.

d_call,j_call,v_call,clone_size,cdr3_aa,cdr3_nt
.,TRBJ2-1,TRBV6-1,.,CASSPSLSSYNEQFF,TGTGCCAGCAGTCCATCACTGAGCTCCTACAATGAGCAGTTCTTC
.,TRBJ2-3,TRBV20-1,.,CSARGVPDTQYF,TGCAGTGCTAGAGGGGTACCAGATACGCAGTATTTT
.,TRBJ1-6,TRBV6-5,many,CASRDHNSPLHF,TGTGCCAGCAGGGATCATAATTCACCCCTCCACTTT
TRBD2,TRBJ2-5,TRBV20-1,.,CSARDVAGEQETQYF,TGCAGTGCTAGAGATGTAGCGGGGGAGCAAGAGACCCAGTACTTC
.,TRBJ1-1,TRBV12-3/TRBV12-4,many,CASSSRAHSFGLVGTEAFF,TGTGCCAGCAGTTCCCGAGCCCACAGTTTTGGGCTGGTGGGTACTGAAGCTTTCTTT
TRBD2,TRBJ2-7,TRBV20-1,once,CSAPKAGGSYEQYF,TGCAGTGCTCCAAAGGCGGGGGGCTCCTACGAGCAGTACTTC
.,TRBJ2-3,TRBV10-1,.,CASSERGYTDTQYF,TGCGCCAGCAGTGAGCGGGGGTACACAGATACGCAGTATTTT
.,TRBJ2-1,TRBV29-1,.,CSARRSGNEQFF,TGCAGCGCCCGAAGGTCGGGGAATGAGCAGTTCTTC
TRBD2,TRBJ2-1,TRBV5-1,few,CASSLDPSGPPNEQFF,TGCGCCAGCAGCTTGGACCCTAGCGGGCCTCCGAATGAGCAGTTCTTC
TRBD2,TRBJ2-3,TRBV9,few,CASSVAGGFADTQYF,TGTGCCAGCAGCGTAGCGGGAGGGTTCGCAGATACGCAGTATTTT
TRBD2,TRBJ2-6,TRBV5-1,few,CASSWERTSGSWVKSSGANVLTF,TGCGCCAGCAGCTGGGAAAGAACTAGCGGGAGTTGGGTCAAGAGCTCTGGGGCCAACGTCCTGACTTTC
.,TRBJ2-4,TRBV5-6,.,CASSVQGKAKNIQYF,TGTGCCAGCAGCGTTCAGGGAAAAGCCAAAAACATTCAGTACTTC
.,TRBJ1-5,TRBV6-5,few,CASSYSGEWGNQPQHF,TGTGCCAGCAGTTACTCAGGGGAATGGGGGAATCAGCCCCAGCATTTT
.,TRBJ2-3,TRBV23-1,.,CASSQSPGAECTDTQYF,TGCGCCAGCAGTCAATCCCCCGGGGCGGAGTGCACAGATACGCAGTATTTT
TRBD2,TRBJ2-1,TRBV28,few,CASSLLVGLAGGQVGRSYNEQFF,TGTGCCAGCAGTTTACTCGTTGGGCTAGCGGGAGGGCAAGTTGGAAGGTCCTACAATGAGCAGTTCTTC
.,TRBJ1-3,TRBV7-9,many,CASSQAGVEPGNTIYF,TGTGCCAGCAGCCAGGCGGGGGTTGAGCCTGGAAACACCATATATTTT
.,TRBJ2-2,TRBV7-6,.,CASSLASVTGELFF,TGTGCCAGCAGCTTAGCCTCAGTGACCGGGGAGCTGTTTTTT
TRBD1,TRBJ2-7,TRBV29-1,.,CSVGEPGQGAYEQYF,TGCAGCGTTGGTGAGCCGGGACAGGGAGCCTACGAGCAGTACTTC
.,TRBJ1-5,TRBV4-1,.,CASSQDGVGQPQHF,TGCGCCAGCAGCCAAGATGGGGTGGGACAGCCCCAGCATTTT
.,TRBJ2-5,TRBV7-9,many,CASSSGTQAETQYF,TGTGCCAGCAGCTCCGGGACCCAGGCCGAGACCCAGTACTTC
.,TRBJ1-1,TRBV18,many,CASSPKGIRNTEAFF,TGTGCCAGCTCACCAAAAGGGATACGGAACACTGAAGCTTTCTTT
TRBD2,TRBJ2-7,TRBV12-3/TRBV12-4,.,CASSASGSMIYEQYF,TGTGCCAGCAGTGCTAGCGGGAGTATGATCTACGAGCAGTACTTC
.,TRBJ2-7,TRBV14,many,CASSLWTETYEQYF,TGTGCCAGCAGCCTTTGGACGGAAACCTACGAGCAGTACTTC
.,TRBJ2-7,TRBV28,few,CASSGTTGFYEQYF,TGTGCCAGCAGTGGTACAACAGGGTTCTACGAGCAGTACTTC
TRBD2,TRBJ2-7,TRBV7-6,few,CASSALLTSGRTYEQYF,TGTGCCAGCAGCGCCCTGTTGACTAGCGGGAGAACCTACGAGCAGTACTTC
.,TRBJ1-5,TRBV19,.,CASSSDSSNQPQHF,TGTGCCAGTAGCTCGGACAGCAGTAATCAGCCCCAGCATTTT
.,TRBJ2-2,TRBV4-1,.,CASSLTPGTGNTGELFF,TGCGCCAGCAGCCTAACCCCCGGGACGGGGAACACCGGGGAGCTGTTTTTT
TRBD1,TRBJ2-3,TRBV27,.,CATRGQGPDTQYF,TGTGCCACCCGGGGACAGGGGCCCGATACGCAGTATTTT
TRBD2,TRBJ2-1,TRBV5-1,many,CASSGTSGRGNEQFF,TGCGCCAGCAGCGGGACTAGCGGGAGAGGGAATGAGCAGTTCTTC
.,TRBJ2-7,TRBV7-2,.,CASSAGTDYEQYF,TGTGCCAGCAGCGCCGGGACGGACTACGAGCAGTACTTC
TRBD1,TRBJ2-1,TRBV4-2,.,CASSQMTGGNNEQFF,TGTGCCAGCAGCCAAATGACAGGGGGGAACAATGAGCAGTTCTTC
TRBD2,TRBJ2-1,TRBV19,.,CASSIRGLATREQFF,TGTGCCAGTAGTATTAGGGGACTAGCGACTCGTGAGCAGTTCTTC
TRBD2,TRBJ2-1,TRBV29-1,few,CSVLKGPSGNEQFF,TGCAGCGTCTTGAAAGGGCCTAGCGGGAATGAGCAGTTCTTC
TRBD2,TRBJ2-2,TRBV7-2,.,CASSFTGGRTGELFF,TGTGCCAGCAGCTTTACGGGAGGGCGTACCGGGGAGCTGTTTTTT
.,TRBJ1-6,TRBV7-6,few,CASSFALENSPLHF,TGTGCCAGCAGCTTCGCCCTTGAGAATTCACCCCTCCACTTT
.,TRBJ1-5,TRBV12-3/TRBV12-4,many,CASRAGEQPQHF,TGTGCCAGCCGGGCGGGGGAGCAGCCCCAGCATTTT
.,TRBJ2-5,TRBV10-3,.,CAISGYQQETQYF,TGTGCCATCAGTGGGTACCAGCAAGAGACCCAGTACTTC
.,TRBJ2-7,TRBV20-1,.,CSAGGQTYEQYF,TGCAGTGCGGGGGGACAGACCTACGAGCAGTACTTC
TRBD1,TRBJ2-2,TRBV9,many,CASSPGGAAGELFF,TGTGCCAGCAGCCCAGGGGGCGCGGCCGGGGAGCTGTTTTTT
.,TRBJ2-2,TRBV25-1,.,CASSTPGAYTGELFF,TGTGCCAGCAGTACCCCAGGGGCGTACACCGGGGAGCTGTTTTTT
.,TRBJ2-2,TRBV5-1,.,CASSSGPRTLTGELFF,TGCGCCAGCAGCTCGGGTCCCCGGACCCTCACCGGGGAGCTGTTTTTT
.,TRBJ1-5,TRBV27,few,CASSRTGRGRSNQPQHF,TGTGCCAGCAGCCGAACCGGTCGGGGGCGGAGCAATCAGCCCCAGCATTTT
.,TRBJ2-3,TRBV10-1,.,CASSESGSDTQYF,TGCGCCAGCAGTGAGTCGGGGTCAGATACGCAGTATTTT
TRBD2,TRBJ2-1,TRBV20-1,.,CSAGLAENPYNEQFF,TGCAGTGCAGGACTAGCGGAGAACCCTTACAATGAGCAGTTCTTC
TRBD2,TRBJ2-3,TRBV5-6,.,CASSLRTSGLTDTQYF,TGTGCCAGCAGCCTGCGGACTAGCGGACTCACAGATACGCAGTATTTT
TRBD2,TRBJ2-3,TRBV5-5,many,CASSLEGGRNTQYF,TGTGCCAGCAGCTTGGAGGGAGGGCGAAATACGCAGTATTTT